What follows is one T cell receptor beta chain and its context. The antigen is not known. Next came a second PCR, run for roughly 6 to 11 cycles, which used a sample-barcoded 5' primer along with a J-beta primer mix. TCRdb reprocessed the 5' RACE reads with MiXCR, giving one entry per CDR3 protein. Of about 800,000 distinct CDR3 sequences in the sample, roughly 64% are singletons; the top ten hold about 20%. The sample comes from a study of blood T cells in healthy people across ages. Study-level points and caveats: In the absence of known donor CMV status, changes in expanded clonotypes were possibly confounded.

The CDR3 contains 20 residues. J lost 2 bases, V lost 5 bases, and 20 bases had no gene match. CDR1 and CDR2 (germline): SGHTA, FQGNSA. This TCR was recovered from a man aged 30 to 45 in good health. Sequenced: blood. V usage is TRBV7-2 and J usage is TRBJ2-7; 11 nucleotides align to TRBD1. The DNA of the CDR3 is TGTGCCAGCAGCGGAGGACAGGGGGCCGGCCAGCGCTTCCAACCCTACGAGCAGTACTTC. This translates into CASSGGQGAGQRFQPYEQYF.